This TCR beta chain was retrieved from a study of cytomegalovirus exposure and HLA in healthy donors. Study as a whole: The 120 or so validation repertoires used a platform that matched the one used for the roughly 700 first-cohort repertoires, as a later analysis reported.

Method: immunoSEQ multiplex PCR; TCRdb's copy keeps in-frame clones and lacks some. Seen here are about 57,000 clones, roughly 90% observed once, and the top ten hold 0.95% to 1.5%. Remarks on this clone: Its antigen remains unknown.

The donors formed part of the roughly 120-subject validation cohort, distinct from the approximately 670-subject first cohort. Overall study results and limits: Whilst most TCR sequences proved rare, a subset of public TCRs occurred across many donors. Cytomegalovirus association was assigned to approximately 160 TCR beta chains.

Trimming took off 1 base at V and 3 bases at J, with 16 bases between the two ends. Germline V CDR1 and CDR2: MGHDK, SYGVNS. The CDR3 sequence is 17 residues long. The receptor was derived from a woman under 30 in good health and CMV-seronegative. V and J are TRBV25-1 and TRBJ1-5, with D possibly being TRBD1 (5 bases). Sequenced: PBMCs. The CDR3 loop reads CASSESPAGGPNQPQHF. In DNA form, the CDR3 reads TGTGCCAGCAGTGAATCCCCGGCGGGGGGTCCCAATCAGCCCCAGCATTTT.